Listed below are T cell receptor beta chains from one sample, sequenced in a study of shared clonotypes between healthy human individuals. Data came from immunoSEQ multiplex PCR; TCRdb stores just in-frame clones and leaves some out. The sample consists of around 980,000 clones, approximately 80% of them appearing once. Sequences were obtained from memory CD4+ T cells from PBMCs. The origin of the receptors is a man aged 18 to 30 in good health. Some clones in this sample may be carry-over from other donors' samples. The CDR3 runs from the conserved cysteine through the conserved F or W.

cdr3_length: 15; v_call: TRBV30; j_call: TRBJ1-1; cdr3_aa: CAWTGRVPLNTEAFF
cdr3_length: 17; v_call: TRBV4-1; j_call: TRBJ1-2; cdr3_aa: CASSQGGRIRTSYGYTF
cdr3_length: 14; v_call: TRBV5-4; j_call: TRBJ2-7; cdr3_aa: CASSLPGGPREQYF
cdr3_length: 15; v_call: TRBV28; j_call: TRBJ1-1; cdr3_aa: CASSLPASWGAEAFF
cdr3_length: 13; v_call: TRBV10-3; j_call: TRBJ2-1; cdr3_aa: CASRRAGDDEQFF
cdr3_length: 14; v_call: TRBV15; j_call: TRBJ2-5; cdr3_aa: CATSRGREAETQYF
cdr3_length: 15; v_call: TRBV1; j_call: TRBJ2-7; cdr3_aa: CTRSPGDRSSYEQYF
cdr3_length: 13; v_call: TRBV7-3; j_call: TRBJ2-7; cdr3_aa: CASSYGGSYEQYF
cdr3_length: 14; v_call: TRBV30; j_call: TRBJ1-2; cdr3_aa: CAWNRETGGNGYTF
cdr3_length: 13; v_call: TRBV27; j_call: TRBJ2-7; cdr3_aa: CASSDRTGNEQYF
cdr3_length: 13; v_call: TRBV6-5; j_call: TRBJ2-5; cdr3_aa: CASRDRGGETQYF
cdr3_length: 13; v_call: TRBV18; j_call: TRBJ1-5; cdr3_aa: CASSPLDNQPQHF
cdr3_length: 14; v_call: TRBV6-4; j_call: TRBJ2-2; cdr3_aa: CASSSVRGTGELFF
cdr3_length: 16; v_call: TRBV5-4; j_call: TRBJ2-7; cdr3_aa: CASSSGRGDSSYEQYF